This T cell receptor beta chain was identified during a study of CD4+ T cells in melanoma. The junction had 9 bases not matched to a gene; V was cut back by 6 bases and J by 2 bases. The CDR3 is 15 amino acids. Germline lookup yields CDR1 GTSNPN and CDR2 SVGIG (reference sequence). The table came from immunoSEQ multiplex PCR; TCRdb's copy has only in-frame clones and leaves some out. The sample lists about 140,000 clones, around nine tenths occurring once. Study results and limitations: In melanoma, neoantigen-specific CD4+ T cells reportedly differed in differentiation state. CD8+ T cell, macrophage and B cell function reportedly correlated with neoantigen-specific CD4+ T cells.

To note about this clone: Its target is unknown.

The rearrangement links TRBV30 to TRBJ2-3; 9 nucleotides line up with TRBD2. The TCR originated in a human donor with melanoma. For the CDR3, the DNA is TGTGCCTGCCCCCCAGCGGGGGGTTCCACAGATACGCAGTATTTT. Translating gives CACPPAGGSTDTQYF.